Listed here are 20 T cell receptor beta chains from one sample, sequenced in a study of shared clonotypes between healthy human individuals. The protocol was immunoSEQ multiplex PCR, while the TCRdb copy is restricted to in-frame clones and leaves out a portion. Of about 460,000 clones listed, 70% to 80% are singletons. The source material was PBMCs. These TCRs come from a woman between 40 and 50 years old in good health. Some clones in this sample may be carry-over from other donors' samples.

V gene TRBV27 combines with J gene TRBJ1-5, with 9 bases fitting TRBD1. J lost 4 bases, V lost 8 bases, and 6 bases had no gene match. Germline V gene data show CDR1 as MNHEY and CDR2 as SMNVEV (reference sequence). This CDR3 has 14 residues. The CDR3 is CASGNRGLNQPQHF. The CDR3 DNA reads TGTGCCAGCGGTAACAGGGGGCTAAATCAGCCCCAGCATTTT.

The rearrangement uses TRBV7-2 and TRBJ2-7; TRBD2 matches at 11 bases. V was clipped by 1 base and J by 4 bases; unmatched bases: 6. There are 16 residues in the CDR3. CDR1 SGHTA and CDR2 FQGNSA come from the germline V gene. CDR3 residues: CASSLDGTSGTYEQYF. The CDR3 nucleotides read TGTGCCAGCAGCTTAGATGGGACTAGCGGAACGTACGAGCAGTACTTC.

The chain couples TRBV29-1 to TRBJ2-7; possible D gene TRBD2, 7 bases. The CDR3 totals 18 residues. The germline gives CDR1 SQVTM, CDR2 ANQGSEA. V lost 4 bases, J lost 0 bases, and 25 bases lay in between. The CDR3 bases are TGCAGCGTTGGGTTGTCGAGGGGGGGGGACCTCCTCTCCTACGAGCAGTACTTC. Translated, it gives CSVGLSRGGDLLSYEQYF.

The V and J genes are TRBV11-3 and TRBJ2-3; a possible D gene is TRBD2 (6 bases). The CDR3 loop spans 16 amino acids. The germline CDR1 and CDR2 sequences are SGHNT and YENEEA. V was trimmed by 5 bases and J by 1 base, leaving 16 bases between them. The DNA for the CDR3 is TGTGCCAGCAGCCCACCGGGACTGACTGGCACAGATACGCAGTATTTT. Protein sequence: CASSPPGLTGTDTQYF.

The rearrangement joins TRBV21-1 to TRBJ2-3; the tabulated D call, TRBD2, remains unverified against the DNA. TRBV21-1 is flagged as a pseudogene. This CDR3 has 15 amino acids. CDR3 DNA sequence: TGTGCCAGCAGCTTAAAGCTAGCGTACACAGATACGCAGTATTTT. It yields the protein CASSLKLAYTDTQYF.

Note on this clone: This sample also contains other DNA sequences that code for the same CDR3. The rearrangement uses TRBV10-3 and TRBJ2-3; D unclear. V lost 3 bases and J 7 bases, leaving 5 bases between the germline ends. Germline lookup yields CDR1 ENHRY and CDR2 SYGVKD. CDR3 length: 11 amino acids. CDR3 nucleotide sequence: TGTGCCATCAGTGACTTAAATACGCAGTATTTT. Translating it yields CAISDLNTQYF.

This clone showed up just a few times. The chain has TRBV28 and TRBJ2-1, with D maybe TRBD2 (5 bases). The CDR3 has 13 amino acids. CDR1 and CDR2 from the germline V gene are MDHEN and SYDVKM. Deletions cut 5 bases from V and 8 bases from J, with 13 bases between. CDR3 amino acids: CASSPTGSHEQFF. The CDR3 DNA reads TGTGCCAGCAGTCCCACGGGGTCCCATGAGCAGTTCTTC.

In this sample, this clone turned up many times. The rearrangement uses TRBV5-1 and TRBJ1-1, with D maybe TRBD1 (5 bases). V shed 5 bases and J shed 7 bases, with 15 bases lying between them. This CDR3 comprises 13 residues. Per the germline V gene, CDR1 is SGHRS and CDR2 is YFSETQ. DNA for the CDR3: TGCGCCAGCAGTCCCCTACTCCAGGGTGAAGCTTTCTTT. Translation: CASSPLLQGEAFF.

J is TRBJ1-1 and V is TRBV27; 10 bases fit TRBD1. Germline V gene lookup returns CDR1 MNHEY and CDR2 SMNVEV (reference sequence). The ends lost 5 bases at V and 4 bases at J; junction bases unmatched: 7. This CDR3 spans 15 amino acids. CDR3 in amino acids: CASSQLGQGGTEAFF. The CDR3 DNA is TGTGCCAGCAGTCAGCTAGGACAGGGGGGCACTGAAGCTTTCTTT.

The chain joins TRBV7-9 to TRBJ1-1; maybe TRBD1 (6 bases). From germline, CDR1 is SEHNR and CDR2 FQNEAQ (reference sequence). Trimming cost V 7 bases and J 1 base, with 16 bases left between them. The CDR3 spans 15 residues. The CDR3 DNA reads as TGTGCCAGCACGCAGGCGGGACAACCGAACACTGAAGCTTTCTTT. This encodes CASTQAGQPNTEAFF.

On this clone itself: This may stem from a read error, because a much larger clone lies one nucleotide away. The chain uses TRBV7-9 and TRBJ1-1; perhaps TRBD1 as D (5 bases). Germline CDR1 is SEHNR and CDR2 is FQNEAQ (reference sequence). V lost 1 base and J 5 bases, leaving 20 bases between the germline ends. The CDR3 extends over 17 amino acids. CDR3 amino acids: CASSLGTWAGRGTEAFF. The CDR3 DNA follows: TGTGCCAGCAGCTTAGGGACCTGGGCAGGGCGCGGAACTGAAGCTTTCTTT. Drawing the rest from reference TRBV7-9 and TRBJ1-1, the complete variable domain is DTGVSQNPRHKITKRGQNVTFRCDPISEHNRLYWYRQTLGQGPEFLTYFQNEAQLEKSRLLSDRFSAERPKGSFSTLEIQRTEQGDSAMYLCASSLGTWAGRGTEAFFGQGTRLTVV.

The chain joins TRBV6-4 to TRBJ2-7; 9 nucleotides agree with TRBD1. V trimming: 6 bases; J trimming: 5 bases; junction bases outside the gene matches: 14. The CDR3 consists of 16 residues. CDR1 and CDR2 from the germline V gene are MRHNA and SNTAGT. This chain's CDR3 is CASSWTGAPRRHEQYF. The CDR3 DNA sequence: TGTGCCAGCAGCTGGACAGGGGCACCTAGACGACACGAGCAGTACTTC.

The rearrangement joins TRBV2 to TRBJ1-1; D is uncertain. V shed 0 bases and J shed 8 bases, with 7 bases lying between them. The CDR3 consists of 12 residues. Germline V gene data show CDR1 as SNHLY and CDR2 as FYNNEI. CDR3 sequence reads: CASSEAGIEAFF. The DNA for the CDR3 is TGTGCCAGCAGTGAAGCCGGGATAGAAGCTTTCTTT.

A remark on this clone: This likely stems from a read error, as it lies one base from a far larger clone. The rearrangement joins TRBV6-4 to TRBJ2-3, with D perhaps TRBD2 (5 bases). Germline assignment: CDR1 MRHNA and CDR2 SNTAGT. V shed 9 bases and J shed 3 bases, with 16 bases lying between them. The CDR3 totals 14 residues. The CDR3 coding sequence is TGTGCCAGTTCACTAGTGGGAGAAACAGATACGCAGTATTTT. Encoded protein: CASSLVGETDTQYF.

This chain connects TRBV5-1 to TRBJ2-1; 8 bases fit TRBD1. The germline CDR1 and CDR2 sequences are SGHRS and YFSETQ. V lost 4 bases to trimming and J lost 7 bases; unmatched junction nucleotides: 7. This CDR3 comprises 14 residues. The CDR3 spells CASSPRTGTNEQFF. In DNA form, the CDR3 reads TGCGCCAGCAGCCCCAGGACAGGGACGAATGAGCAGTTCTTC.

CDR3 nucleotide sequence: TGTGCCAGCAGCTCCACCGACAGAAGCTCCTACGAGCAGTACTTC. It yields the protein CASSSTDRSSYEQYF. The gene calls are TRBV7-7 and TRBJ2-7, with D tentatively TRBD1 (5 bases). The length of the CDR3 is 15 residues. V lost 4 bases to trimming and J lost 0 bases, with 13 bases between them. Per the germline V gene, CDR1 is SSHAT and CDR2 is FNYEAQ (reference sequence).

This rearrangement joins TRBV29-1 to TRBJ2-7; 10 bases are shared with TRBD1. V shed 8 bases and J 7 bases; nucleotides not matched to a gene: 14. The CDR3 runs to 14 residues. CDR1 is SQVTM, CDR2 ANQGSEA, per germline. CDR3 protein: CSIKTGTGVREQYF. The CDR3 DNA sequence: TGCAGCATCAAAACCGGGACAGGGGTTCGGGAGCAGTACTTC.

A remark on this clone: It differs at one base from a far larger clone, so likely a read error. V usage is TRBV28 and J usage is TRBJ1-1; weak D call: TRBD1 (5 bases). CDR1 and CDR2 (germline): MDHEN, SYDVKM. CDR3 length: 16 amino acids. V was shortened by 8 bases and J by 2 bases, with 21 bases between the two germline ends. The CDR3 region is CASPPRDGGLNTEAFF. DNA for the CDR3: TGTGCCAGCCCACCCAGGGACGGGGGTCTTAACACTGAAGCTTTCTTT.

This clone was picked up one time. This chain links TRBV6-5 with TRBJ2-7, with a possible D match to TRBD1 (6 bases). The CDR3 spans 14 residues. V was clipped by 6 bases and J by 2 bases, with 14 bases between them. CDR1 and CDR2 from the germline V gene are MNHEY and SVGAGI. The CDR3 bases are TGTGCCAGCAGCTCCGGACAGAGAACCTACGAGCAGTACTTC. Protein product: CASSSGQRTYEQYF.

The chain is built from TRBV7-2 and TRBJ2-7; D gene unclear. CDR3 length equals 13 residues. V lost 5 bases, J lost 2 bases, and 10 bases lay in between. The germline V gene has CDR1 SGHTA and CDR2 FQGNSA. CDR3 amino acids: CASSTRQTYEQYF. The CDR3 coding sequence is TGTGCCAGCAGCACCCGCCAGACCTACGAGCAGTACTTC.